These 14 T cell receptor beta chains were all obtained from the same sample, sequenced in a study of cytomegalovirus exposure and HLA in healthy donors. PCR used 60 Vbeta primers and 13 Jbeta primers. Clones were read by immunoSEQ multiplex PCR, and TCRdb kept only the in-frame ones, dropping some. The data contain 93,000 or so clones, 80% to 90% of them seen just once; the ten biggest clones take up around 5.2%. Sequencing was performed on PBMCs. These receptors were collected from a young woman in good health and CMV-seropositive.

The rearrangement uses TRBV7-3 and TRBJ2-5; D may be TRBD2 (5 bases). This CDR3 has 14 residues. From germline, CDR1 is SGHTA and CDR2 FQGTGA. The V gene lost 5 bases and the J gene lost 3 bases, with 13 bases spanning the gap. CDR3 DNA sequence: TGTGCCAGCAGCCCCAATTCGGGAAAAGAGACCCAGTACTTC. Translating it yields CASSPNSGKETQYF.

The V call is TRBV6-4, the J call TRBJ2-3; a weak D match, TRBD2 (6 bases). Germline loops: CDR1 MRHNA, CDR2 SNTAGT. V was pared by 2 bases and J by 4 bases, with 10 bases between. This CDR3 is built from 14 residues. CDR3: CASSDQGGADTQYF. The CDR3 nucleotides read TGTGCCAGCAGTGACCAGGGAGGCGCAGATACGCAGTATTTT.

The V gene is TRBV28, the J gene TRBJ2-7, with 9 bases identical to TRBD1. The J segment lost 3 bases and the V segment lost 3 bases, leaving 6 bases of the junction unmatched. CDR3 length equals 15 residues. CDR1 is MDHEN and CDR2 is SYDVKM in the germline V gene. CDR3 amino acids: CASSFGTGFFYEQYF. The CDR3, as DNA: TGTGCCAGCAGTTTTGGGACAGGGTTTTTCTACGAGCAGTACTTC.

The chain couples TRBV5-8 to TRBJ1-2, with unresolved D. V lost 0 bases and J lost 5, with 2 bases in between. Germline assignment: CDR1 SGHTS and CDR2 YDEGEE. This CDR3 contains 11 residues. The CDR3 DNA reads as TGTGCCAGCAGCTTGGTATATGGCTACACCTTC. Its translation: CASSLVYGYTF.

This clone was seen once. The CDR3 reads CASSSWNLAGSSYEQYF. CDR3 in DNA: TGTGCCAGCAGCTCCTGGAATCTAGCGGGGAGCTCCTACGAGCAGTACTTC. This sequence joins TRBV5-4 and TRBJ2-7, with 9 bases matching TRBD2. The germline V gene has CDR1 SGHNT and CDR2 YYREEE (reference sequence). V trimming: 3 bases; J trimming: 0 bases; junction bases outside the gene matches: 10. The CDR3 covers 17 residues.

This chain joins TRBV25-1 and TRBJ2-7, with 8 bases fitting TRBD2. This CDR3 has 14 amino acids. Trimming at V came to 7 bases and at J to 3 bases, leaving 8 bases not matched to a gene. Germline CDR1 and CDR2: MGHDK and SYGVNS. The CDR3 nucleotides are TGTGCCAGCACGGGACTCCGGGAGGGCTACGAGCAGTACTTC. Translation gives CASTGLREGYEQYF.

The CDR3 region has the DNA TGTGCCAGTAGTCGATATGGGACAGGGGTCATCTACGAGCAGTACTTC. Translation: CASSRYGTGVIYEQYF. The chain couples TRBV19 to TRBJ2-7; TRBD1 matches at 10 bases. This CDR3 comprises 16 residues. Germline assignment: CDR1 LNHDA and CDR2 SQIVND (reference sequence). After removal of 5 bases from V and 3 bases from J, the junction contained 10 bases not matched to a gene.

This CDR3 is CASSLVRGEQYF. In DNA, the CDR3 is TGTGCCAGCAGCTTAGTACGAGGCGAGCAGTACTTC. The rearrangement joins TRBV13 to TRBJ2-7; D is ambiguous. The germline gives CDR1 PRHDT, CDR2 FYEKMQ (reference sequence). V was trimmed by 1 base and J by 6 bases, leaving 7 bases between them. The CDR3 length is 12 residues.

The rearrangement uses TRBV10-1 and TRBJ2-3, with D maybe TRBD2 (5 bases). The CDR3 covers 15 residues. V lost 6 bases and J 6 bases, leaving 19 bases between the germline ends. In germline, CDR1 is WNHNN, CDR2 SYGVQD (reference sequence). This CDR3 is CASSPGIGVADTQYF. The CDR3 DNA reads TGCGCCAGCAGCCCTGGTATCGGGGTGGCGGATACGCAGTATTTT.

V is TRBV19 and J is TRBJ1-2; 9 positions agree with TRBD1. Germline V lookup: CDR1 LNHDA, CDR2 SQIVND (reference sequence). The V segment lost 5 bases and the J segment 3 bases; nucleotides outside the gene matches: 10. This CDR3 has 16 residues. As DNA, the CDR3 is TGTGCCAGTAGTGTGATAACAGGGGGCGCCGACTATGGCTACACCTTC. It translates to CASSVITGGADYGYTF.

This clone was recorded once. Written as DNA, the CDR3 is TGTGCCAGCAGCCAGCTTCCGGGACAGGATCATGATGAGCAGTTCTTC. It encodes CASSQLPGQDHDEQFF. This rearrangement joins TRBV4-2 to TRBJ2-1, with 8 bases identical to TRBD1. This CDR3 region has 16 residues. V lost 3 bases and J lost 8; bases outside the gene matches: 12. Germline V gene data show CDR1 as LGHNA and CDR2 as YNFKEQ.

A single count supports this clone. This chain uses TRBV30 with TRBJ2-7; possible D gene TRBD1, 5 bases. From germline, CDR1 is GTSNPN and CDR2 SVGIG (reference sequence). The germline V and J ends were trimmed by 5 bases and 6 bases, with 8 bases remaining between them. The CDR3 runs to 10 residues. The CDR3 spells CAWGAVEQYF. DNA of the CDR3: TGTGCCTGGGGGGCGGTCGAGCAGTACTTC. The full variable domain, completed using reference TRBV30 and TRBJ2-7, is SQTIHQWPATLVQPVGSPLSLECTVEGTSNPNLYWYRQAAGRGLQLLFYSVGIGQISSEVPQNLSASRPQDRQFILSSKKLLLSDSGFYLCAWGAVEQYFGPGTRLTVT.

This chain connects TRBV7-3 to TRBJ2-1; TRBD1 aligns across 9 bases. The germline V gene encodes CDR1 SGHTA and CDR2 FQGTGA. This CDR3 comprises 15 residues. The J segment lost 1 base and the V segment lost 5 bases, leaving 3 bases of the junction unmatched. Written as DNA, the CDR3 is TGTGCCAGCAGCACACAGGGGGCATCCTACAATGAGCAGTTCTTC. It codes for CASSTQGASYNEQFF.

CDR3 DNA: TGTGCCAGCAGTTACAGTGAGAGCTACGAGCAGTACTTC. Translating it yields CASSYSESYEQYF. The chain links TRBV6-6 to TRBJ2-7; no clear D. This CDR3 is built from 13 residues. The germline V and J ends were trimmed by 2 bases and 3 bases, with 8 bases remaining between them. Germline V gene data show CDR1 as MNHNY and CDR2 as SVGAGI (reference sequence).